The present entry profiles one T cell receptor (beta chain) with its context. The antigen remains unidentified. The data were obtained in a study of T cell clones after liver transplantation. On the study more broadly: Apart from three HCV-positive recipients, transplants were for non-autoimmune, non-viral reasons.

V shed 4 bases, J shed 5 bases, and the junction held 11 bases outside the gene matches. From germline, CDR1 is SGHRS and CDR2 YFSETQ. The CDR3 consists of 16 residues. The study, taken as a whole, reports: Migration into the graft, not deletion, may explain lost graft donor-reactive T cells. Compared with third party-reactive sequences, donor-reactive ones declined more, independent of withdrawal success. A significant post-transplant drop in circulating graft-donor-reactive CD4 TCRbeta sequences occurred in most of the 8 subjects.

Profiled with immunoSEQ multiplex PCR; TCRdb holds only in-frame clones, not every one. Of tens of thousands of clones in the sample, around four fifths were seen once. The sample consisted of CD4+ T cells from blood, taken 46 months after liver transplant. The chain links TRBV5-1 to TRBJ1-4; 7 bases agree with TRBD1. The receptor's source is a human patient who received a liver transplant. Some T cells could come from the graft donor. The CDR3 DNA reads as TGCGCCAGCAGCGTACAGGGGTCTGGGACCAATGAAAAACTGTTTTTT. Its translation is CASSVQGSGTNEKLFF.